This record covers a single T cell receptor beta chain. Its target is unknown. The data belong to a study of vaccination effects on CD4 cells after COVID-19. With 2 bases removed from V and 7 bases from J, the gap between germline ends came to 12 bases. The length of the CDR3 is 13 residues. Germline lookup yields CDR1 WNHNN and CDR2 SYGVQD (reference sequence). Using immunoSEQ multiplex PCR, the repertoire was profiled, and TCRdb retains in-frame clones only, with some absent. Of tens of thousands of clones detected, 76% appear once; the ten largest clones hold 0.9% to 1%. Before sequencing took place, the ViraFEST assay used viral peptide pools to expand antigen-specific CD4+ T cells. Investigators separated out CD4+ T cells once around nine days of culture had passed. All study participants received two doses of BNT162b2 or mRNA-1273 vaccine. According to the study, vaccine recipients showed no prior SARS-CoV-2 infection and negative nucleocapsid antibodies. Fresh IL-2-containing medium replaced half the medium on days 3 and 7.

Study-level findings and limits: In the late period after vaccination, infection- and vaccine-induced clones contracted markedly.

Sample: CD4+ T cells from PBMCs cultured with HCoV-OC43 spike peptides, taken after COVID-19 vaccination. Stated subset: HCoV-OC43 spike overlapping peptide pool stimulation. The receptor was derived from a human donor who received a COVID-19 vaccine. The chain uses TRBV10-1 and TRBJ2-7, with D unresolved. CDR3 region: CASSEGFQREQYV. CDR3 DNA: TGCGCCAGCAGTGAGGGCTTCCAGAGAGAGCAGTACGTC.